The entry below describes one T cell receptor (beta chain). Its antigen is still unknown. The TCRbeta library incorporated unique molecular identifiers. TCRdb re-derived calls from the PCR reads in MiXCR, one entry per CDR3 protein. The sample yields about 600,000 distinct CDR3 sequences, 10% to 15% seen once. The CDR3 covers 16 residues. Germline V gene sequence: CDR1 SGHTA, CDR2 FQGNSA. The trim removed 5 bases at V and 4 bases at J, leaving 10 bases unmatched. The source of the sample is a study of T-cell reconstitution after alpha-beta-depleted transplantation in children. General study findings and limits: Reported findings indicate that, about two months after transplant, alpha-beta T cells came from several hundred expanded clones, which were derived from non-depleted graft cells.

The sequencing used PBMCs, mostly from graft donor cells, collected 360 days after TCRalphabeta/CD19-depleted stem cell transplant. The source is a male patient younger than 18 who had a stem cell transplant for acute myeloid leukemia, so the T cells may come from the graft donor. The chain has TRBV7-2 and TRBJ2-1; 8 nucleotides line up with TRBD2. This CDR3 reads CASSPRGTRGYNEQFF. CDR3 sequence (DNA): TGTGCCAGCAGCCCAAGGGGGACTAGGGGTTACAATGAGCAGTTCTTC.